A single sample is the source of the 31 T cell receptor beta chains below, sequenced in a study of beta chain features in type 1 diabetes. Overall study results and limits: Moderate but significant shortening of TCRB CDR3s was recorded in all four CD4+ subsets from Type 1 diabetes patients.

Antigens of these TCRs are unknown. What was sequenced were expressed TCRB transcripts, since all of the isolated RNA had been reverse transcribed. Assay used: immunoSEQ multiplex PCR; TCRdb lists only in-frame clones, some missing. The table shows more than 200,000 clones, with under 20% occurring only once. The sequencing input was naive CD4+ T cells from blood. These receptors originate from a young man with type 1 diabetes.

The table lists this clone with a few counts. The V call is TRBV25-1, the J call TRBJ1-4; 7 nucleotides agree with TRBD1. This CDR3 has 16 amino acids. V trimming: 6 bases; J trimming: 0 bases; junction bases outside the gene matches: 7. Germline CDR1 and CDR2: MGHDK and SYGVNS. The DNA of the CDR3 is TGTGCCAGCAGCGCCAGGACAGGCTCAACTAATGAAAAACTGTTTTTT. It yields the protein CASSARTGSTNEKLFF.

The chain links TRBV28 to TRBJ2-1, with 9 bases matching TRBD1. The CDR3 is 17 amino acids. Germline V gene data show CDR1 as MDHEN and CDR2 as SYDVKM. V lost 1 base and J lost 6; bases outside the gene matches: 10. DNA for the CDR3: TGTGCCAGCAGTTTATTTCCCCGGGACAGGGCAATCAATGAGCAGTTCTTC. This translates into CASSLFPRDRAINEQFF.

The chain employs TRBV7-2 and TRBJ2-1; D is unclear. The CDR3 covers 13 residues. V gave up 4 bases and J gave up 7 bases, with 11 bases separating them. Germline V lookup: CDR1 SGHTA, CDR2 FQGNSA. The CDR3 is CASSSLPENEQFF. For the CDR3, the DNA is TGTGCCAGCAGCTCACTACCAGAGAATGAGCAGTTCTTC.

This sequence joins TRBV11-2 and TRBJ2-1; TRBD2 matches 8 bases. CDR3 size: 15 residues. Looked up from germline, CDR1 is SGHAT and CDR2 is FQNNGV. V shed 5 bases and J 0 bases; nucleotides not matched to a gene: 3. The CDR3 DNA sequence: TGTGCCAGCAGCGCGAGCGGGGGCTCCTACAATGAGCAGTTCTTC. Protein product: CASSASGGSYNEQFF.

The table lists this clone with a few counts. The CDR3 DNA sequence: TGTGCCAGCAGCTTAAGGGTCGATGAGCAGTTCTTC. Residues: CASSLRVDEQFF. The chain has TRBV7-2 and TRBJ2-1; D not certain. With 2 bases removed from V and 8 bases from J, the gap between germline ends came to 7 bases. Germline loops: CDR1 SGHTA, CDR2 FQGNSA. This CDR3 has 12 amino acids.

The chain links TRBV25-1 to TRBJ2-7; D is ambiguous. Germline loops: CDR1 MGHDK, CDR2 SYGVNS. Trimming removed 6 bases at V and 6 bases at J, with 21 bases between. The CDR3 extends over 15 amino acids. The CDR3 sequence is CASSLSTVQRREQYF. As DNA, the CDR3 is TGTGCCAGCAGCCTCTCCACAGTCCAGAGGCGCGAGCAGTACTTC.

The sample holds a few counts of this clone. V usage is TRBV7-2 and J usage is TRBJ2-1, with TRBD1 matching over 9 bases. The CDR3 is 15 residues long. V dropped 4 bases and J dropped 6; count of bases not matched to a gene: 7. The germline CDR1 and CDR2 sequences are SGHTA and FQGNSA. The CDR3 reads CASSSGQGNGNEQFF. In DNA form, the CDR3 reads TGTGCCAGCAGCTCGGGACAGGGCAATGGCAATGAGCAGTTCTTC.

A few counts support this clone. The V call is TRBV28, the J call TRBJ2-1, with D possibly TRBD2 on 5 matching bases. V gave up 3 bases and J gave up 14 bases, with 17 bases separating them. The CDR3 length is 13 residues. Germline V CDR1 and CDR2: MDHEN, SYDVKM. The CDR3 reads CASSFSDSPRKFF. The CDR3 DNA sequence: TGTGCCAGCAGTTTCTCGGACTCACCGAGAAAGTTCTTC. The full variable domain, its missing parts supplied by reference TRBV28 and TRBJ2-1, is DVKVTQSSRYLVKRTGEKVFLECVQDMDHENMFWYRQDPGLGLRLIYFSYDVKMKEKGDIPEGYSVSREKKERFSLILESASTNQTSMYLCASSFSDSPRKFFGPGTRLTVL.

This sequence joins TRBV28 and TRBJ2-3, with D possibly TRBD1 on 5 matching bases. V was shortened by 5 bases and J by 4 bases, with 10 bases between the two germline ends. From germline, CDR1 is MDHEN and CDR2 SYDVKM. This CDR3 comprises 13 residues. The CDR3 bases are TGTGCCAGCAGTCCCCCCAGGGCAGATACGCAGTATTTT. This translates into CASSPPRADTQYF.

A few counts support this clone. The chain carries TRBV10-3 and TRBJ2-1; tentative D call: TRBD2 (6 bases). In germline, CDR1 is ENHRY, CDR2 SYGVKD. The CDR3 extends over 13 amino acids. The ends were cut back, 7 bases at V and 4 bases at J, with 11 bases in the middle. Here the CDR3 DNA reads TGTGCCATCACTGTAGCGGAGTACAATGAGCAGTTCTTC. Its translation: CAITVAEYNEQFF.

The chain couples TRBV7-2 to TRBJ2-1; D not resolved. CDR1 is SGHTA and CDR2 is FQGNSA in the germline V gene. The CDR3 covers 12 residues. Trimming removed 5 bases from V and 3 bases from J, with 5 bases in between. CDR3 nucleotide sequence: TGTGCCAGCAGCACCTACTACAATGAGCAGTTCTTC. The encoded protein is CASSTYYNEQFF.

This clone showed up just a few times. The CDR3 coding sequence is TGTGCCAGCTCACTCCAGGGGGATTCAAGCAATCAGCCCCAGCATTTT. Translated, it gives CASSLQGDSSNQPQHF. V usage is TRBV18 and J usage is TRBJ1-5, with 7 bases aligning to TRBD1. Per the germline V gene, CDR1 is KGHSH and CDR2 is LQKENI. The CDR3 loop spans 16 amino acids. The J segment lost 1 base and the V segment lost 4 bases, leaving 7 bases of the junction unmatched.

This clone was seen just once. V and J are TRBV18 and TRBJ2-1; TRBD1 or TRBD2 may be the D gene (6 bases each). The V gene's germline CDR1 is KGHSH and CDR2 LQKENI. The CDR3 contains 15 residues. The germline V and J ends were trimmed by 2 bases and 9 bases, with 17 bases remaining between them. The CDR3 here is CASSPRGDPMGEQFF. In DNA form, the CDR3 reads TGTGCCAGCTCACCAAGGGGGGATCCCATGGGTGAGCAGTTCTTC.

This clone was picked up a small number of times. The rearrangement links TRBV29-1 to TRBJ2-7; 7 nucleotides line up with TRBD1. The CDR3 is 14 residues long. V dropped 5 bases and J dropped 5; count of bases not matched to a gene: 12. Germline CDR1 SQVTM, CDR2 ANQGSEA. CDR3 sequence (DNA): TGCAGCGTTCGCCTGAGACAGGGCATCGACGAGCAGTACTTC. Protein product: CSVRLRQGIDEQYF.

V usage is TRBV29-1 and J usage is TRBJ2-5; 8 bases are a match to TRBD1. The germline gives CDR1 SQVTM, CDR2 ANQGSEA. The CDR3 is 13 residues long. The CDR3 DNA is TGCAGTCTACAGGGGGTCTCACAAGAGACCCAGTACTTC. The encoded protein is CSLQGVSQETQYF.

This sequence joins TRBV7-2 and TRBJ2-7; 9 positions match TRBD1. The germline gives CDR1 SGHTA, CDR2 FQGNSA. CDR3 size: 15 residues. The junction had 9 bases not matched to a gene; V was cut back by 4 bases and J by 5 bases. CDR3 protein: CASSSPGTGSHEQYF. CDR3 nucleotide sequence: TGTGCCAGCAGCTCGCCCGGGACAGGGTCCCACGAGCAGTACTTC.

V is TRBV2 and J is TRBJ2-5; 8 bases are shared with TRBD1. The CDR3 totals 14 residues. In germline, CDR1 is SNHLY, CDR2 FYNNEI. V gave up 7 bases and J gave up 5 bases; unmatched junction bases: 9. The CDR3 DNA reads TGTGCCAGCACTTGGACAGGGATCTTCGAGACCCAGTACTTC. This translates into CASTWTGIFETQYF. Variable domain in full (rest from reference TRBV2 and TRBJ2-5): EPEVTQTPSHQVTQMGQEVILRCVPISNHLYFYWYRQILGQKVEFLVSFYNNEISEKSEIFDDQFSVERPDGSNFTLKIRSTKLEDSAMYFCASTWTGIFETQYFGPGTRLLVL.

This chain's CDR3 is CAWSGQAYGYTF. The CDR3 coding sequence is TGTGCCTGGTCTGGACAGGCCTATGGCTACACCTTC. This chain links TRBV30 with TRBJ1-2; 7 nucleotides match TRBD1. In germline, CDR1 is GTSNPN, CDR2 SVGIG (reference sequence). CDR3 length: 12 residues. V lost 5 bases, J lost 4 bases, and 4 bases stayed unmatched.

This clone was observed a few times. This chain's CDR3 is CASSSPESGKFEQYF. DNA for the CDR3: TGTGCCAGTAGTTCCCCAGAAAGCGGGAAGTTCGAGCAGTACTTC. V gene TRBV19 combines with J gene TRBJ2-7; 7 bases align to TRBD2. CDR1 and CDR2 from the germline V gene are LNHDA and SQIVND (reference sequence). V lost 5 bases, J lost 6 bases, and 13 bases stayed unmatched. CDR3 length equals 15 residues. Looking up the rest from reference TRBV19 and TRBJ2-7 gives the full variable domain: DGGITQSPKYLFRKEGQNVTLSCEQNLNHDAMYWYRQDPGQGLRLIYYSQIVNDFQKGDIAEGYSVSREKKESFPLTVTSAQKNPTAFYLCASSSPESGKFEQYFGPGTRLTVT.

The chain carries TRBV29-1 and TRBJ1-1; weak D call: TRBD1 (6 bases). V dropped 6 bases and J dropped 6 bases, with 17 bases sitting between them. Germline V lookup: CDR1 SQVTM, CDR2 ANQGSEA. This CDR3 contains 13 residues. CDR3 coding DNA: TGCAGCGTGGGACCCACACAGGGTCCTGAAGCTTTCTTT. This gives the protein CSVGPTQGPEAFF. Full variable domain (outside the CDR3, taken from reference TRBV29-1 and TRBJ1-1): SAVISQKPSRDICQRGTSLTIQCQVDSQVTMMFWYRQQPGQSLTLIATANQGSEATYESGFVIDKFPISRPNLTFSTLTVSNMSPEDSSIYLCSVGPTQGPEAFFGQGTRLTVV.

The chain employs TRBV28 and TRBJ2-5, with 8 bases matching TRBD1. The junction had 2 bases not matched to a gene; V was cut back by 7 bases and J by 4 bases. Germline CDR1 MDHEN, CDR2 SYDVKM. The CDR3 runs 12 residues. The CDR3 nucleotides read TGTGCCAGCATGACAGGGGCAGAGACCCAGTACTTC. Translation: CASMTGAETQYF.

As regards this clone: The junction departs from the called germline gene at one end, perhaps through a read error. This chain uses TRBV7-7 with TRBJ2-1; TRBD2 agrees at 9 bases. Per the germline V gene, CDR1 is SSHAT and CDR2 is FNYEAQ (reference sequence). The CDR3 totals 16 residues. CDR3 amino acids: CASSPVSSGVYNEQFF. The DNA of the CDR3 is TGTGCTAGCAGCCCCGTCTCTAGCGGGGTCTACAATGAGCAGTTCTTC.

The CDR3 DNA follows: TGTGCCAGCAGTGATCCCGCAGGGGTAGAGACCCAGTACTTC. Its translation: CASSDPAGVETQYF. V usage is TRBV25-1 and J usage is TRBJ2-5; possibly TRBD1 for D (6 bases). Germline V lookup: CDR1 MGHDK, CDR2 SYGVNS. V was cut by 3 bases and J by 4 bases, with 12 bases left in between. This CDR3 is 14 amino acids long. The entire variable domain, with the rest obtained from reference TRBV25-1 and TRBJ2-5, is as follows: EADIYQTPRYLVIGTGKKITLECSQTMGHDKMYWYQQDPGMELHLIHYSYGVNSTEKGDLSSESTVSRIRTEHFPLTLESARPSHTSQYLCASSDPAGVETQYFGPGTRLLVL.

This chain joins TRBV10-3 and TRBJ2-1, with unresolved D. The CDR3 covers 16 residues. V was trimmed by 4 bases and J by 4 bases, leaving 17 bases between them. Germline values: CDR1 ENHRY, CDR2 SYGVKD. The CDR3 reads CAISAGVVGLYNEQFF. The CDR3 region has the DNA TGTGCCATCAGTGCGGGTGTTGTCGGTCTGTACAATGAGCAGTTCTTC.

The gene calls are TRBV4-1 and TRBJ2-7; D might be TRBD1 or TRBD2, each matching 5 bases. There are 15 residues in the CDR3. Trimming removed 4 bases at V and 1 base at J, with 14 bases between. CDR1 is MGHRA and CDR2 is YSYEKL in the germline V gene. CDR3 protein: CASSPHRGGSYEQYF. The CDR3 nucleotides are TGCGCCAGCAGCCCCCATCGTGGGGGTTCCTACGAGCAGTACTTC.

For this clone: One junction end does not reproduce the germline sequence, and a read error may be involved. V gene TRBV7-2 combines with J gene TRBJ2-6; a weak D match, TRBD1 (5 bases). From germline, CDR1 is SGHTA and CDR2 FQGNSA. The CDR3 totals 15 residues. DNA of the CDR3: TGTGCCAGCAGCCTTGGAAGGTCTGGGGCCAACGGCCTGACTTTC. This gives the protein CASSLGRSGANGLTF.

This clone came up a few times. The chain uses TRBV29-1 and TRBJ2-5; D remains ambiguous. Germline CDR1 reads SQVTM; CDR2 reads ANQGSEA. The CDR3 is made up of 13 amino acids. V gave up 3 bases and J gave up 3 bases, with 11 bases separating them. The CDR3 coding sequence is TGCAGCGTTGAGGGATTCATGGAAGAGACCCAGTACTTC. It encodes CSVEGFMEETQYF. The full variable domain, its missing parts supplied by reference TRBV29-1 and TRBJ2-5, is SAVISQKPSRDICQRGTSLTIQCQVDSQVTMMFWYRQQPGQSLTLIATANQGSEATYESGFVIDKFPISRPNLTFSTLTVSNMSPEDSSIYLCSVEGFMEETQYFGPGTRLLVL.

The chain has TRBV28 and TRBJ2-1, with a possible D match to TRBD2 (5 bases). From germline, CDR1 is MDHEN and CDR2 SYDVKM. V dropped 4 bases and J dropped 5 bases, with 12 bases sitting between them. The CDR3 is 14 residues long. CDR3 region: CASSSPDGNNEQFF. The CDR3 DNA is TGTGCCAGCAGTTCCCCGGACGGGAACAATGAGCAGTTCTTC.

The table lists this clone with a few counts. The chain employs TRBV5-1 and TRBJ2-5; D is ambiguous. The CDR3 has 11 amino acids. Per the germline V gene, CDR1 is SGHRS and CDR2 is YFSETQ. V dropped 7 bases and J dropped 3 bases, with 7 bases sitting between them. CDR3 in DNA: TGCGCCAGCGGCGCAGAAGAGACCCAGTACTTC. Translating it yields CASGAEETQYF.

The rearrangement uses TRBV5-1 and TRBJ2-7; perhaps TRBD1 as D (5 bases). This CDR3 is built from 14 residues. Germline CDR1 reads SGHRS; CDR2 reads YFSETQ. V was trimmed by 2 bases and J by 2 bases, leaving 11 bases between them. CDR3 nucleotides: TGCGCCAGCAGCTTCGTCGACAGTGCCTACGAGCAGTACTTC. The encoded protein is CASSFVDSAYEQYF.

CDR3: CASSHQPYGYTF. The CDR3 DNA reads TGTGCCAGCAGCCACCAGCCTTATGGCTACACCTTC. The chain links TRBV7-9 to TRBJ1-2; unclear D gene. This CDR3 spans 12 amino acids. Per the germline V gene, CDR1 is SEHNR and CDR2 is FQNEAQ (reference sequence). V dropped 5 bases and J dropped 5 bases, with 9 bases sitting between them. The complete variable domain, with remaining parts taken from reference TRBV7-9 and TRBJ1-2, reads DTGVSQNPRHKITKRGQNVTFRCDPISEHNRLYWYRQTLGQGPEFLTYFQNEAQLEKSRLLSDRFSAERPKGSFSTLEIQRTEQGDSAMYLCASSHQPYGYTFGSGTRLTVV.